This TCR beta chain came from a study of blood T cell repertoires in COVID-19. Looking at the study overall: Acute and convalescent COVID-19 samples came from the United States, Italy and Spain. The analysed material was cDNA or gDNA that came from T cells, B-cell-depleted T cells, or PBMCs.

Under the authors' procedure: Reference gene primer amplification gave estimated nucleated cell counts. Generated by immunoSEQ multiplex PCR, the TCRdb table keeps only in-frame clones and is missing some. Clonal size and the V and J genes are those of that table, whereas D and trimming came from the DNA. The sample contains some 99,000 clones, 84% of which appear only once. This CDR3 is built from 15 residues. CDR1 is SGHNT and CDR2 is YYREEE in the germline V gene (reference sequence). With 1 base removed from V and 1 base from J, the gap between germline ends came to 11 bases. The sequencing input was peripheral blood. The sequence was collected from an elderly woman with active or convalescent COVID-19. The genes are TRBV5-4 and TRBJ1-1; tentative D call: TRBD1 (5 bases). As DNA, the CDR3 is TGTGCCAGCAGCTTGATCGGCGGACAGAACACTGAAGCTTTCTTT. Translating it yields CASSLIGGQNTEAFF.